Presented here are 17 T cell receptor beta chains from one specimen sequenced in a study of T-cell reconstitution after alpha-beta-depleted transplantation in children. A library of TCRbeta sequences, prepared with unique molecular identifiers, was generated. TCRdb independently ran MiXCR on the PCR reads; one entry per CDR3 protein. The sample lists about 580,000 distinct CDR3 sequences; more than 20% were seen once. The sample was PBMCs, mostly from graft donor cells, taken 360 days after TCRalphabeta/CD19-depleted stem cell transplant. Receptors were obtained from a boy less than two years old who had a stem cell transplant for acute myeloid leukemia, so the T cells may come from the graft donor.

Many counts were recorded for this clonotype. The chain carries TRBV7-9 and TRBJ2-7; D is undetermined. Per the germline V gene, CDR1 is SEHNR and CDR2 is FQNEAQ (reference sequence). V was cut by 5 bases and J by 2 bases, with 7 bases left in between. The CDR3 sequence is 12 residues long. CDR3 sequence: CASSATAYEQYV. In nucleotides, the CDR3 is TGTGCCAGCAGCGCCACCGCCTACGAGCAGTACGTC.

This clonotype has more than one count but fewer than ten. DNA for the CDR3: TGCGCCAGCAGTGAGTCCTGGGACACTGAAGCTTTCTTT. Residues: CASSESWDTEAFF. The chain links TRBV10-1 to TRBJ1-1; D gene uncertain. CDR1 and CDR2 (germline): WNHNN, SYGVQD (reference sequence). The CDR3 is made up of 13 amino acids. V was trimmed by 0 bases and J by 3 bases, leaving 5 bases between them.

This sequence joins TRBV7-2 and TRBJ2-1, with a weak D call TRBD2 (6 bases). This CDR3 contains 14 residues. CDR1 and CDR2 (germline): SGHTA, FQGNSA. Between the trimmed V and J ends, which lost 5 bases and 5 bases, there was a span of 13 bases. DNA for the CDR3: TGTGCCAGCAGCCCCCATACGGGGGACAATGAGCAGTTCTTC. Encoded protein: CASSPHTGDNEQFF.

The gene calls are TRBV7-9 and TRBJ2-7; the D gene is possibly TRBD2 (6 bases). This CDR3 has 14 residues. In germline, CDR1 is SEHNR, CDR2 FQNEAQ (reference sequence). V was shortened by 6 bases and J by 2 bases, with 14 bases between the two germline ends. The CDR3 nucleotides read TGTGCCAGCAGTCTAGCGACGTATCCCTACGAGCAGTACTTC. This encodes CASSLATYPYEQYF.

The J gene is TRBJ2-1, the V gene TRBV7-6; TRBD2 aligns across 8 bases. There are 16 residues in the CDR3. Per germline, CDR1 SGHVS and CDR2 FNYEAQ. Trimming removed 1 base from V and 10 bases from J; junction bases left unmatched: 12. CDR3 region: CASSLEWRGAFKEQFF. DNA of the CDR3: TGTGCCAGCAGCTTAGAATGGCGGGGGGCCTTCAAAGAGCAGTTCTTC.

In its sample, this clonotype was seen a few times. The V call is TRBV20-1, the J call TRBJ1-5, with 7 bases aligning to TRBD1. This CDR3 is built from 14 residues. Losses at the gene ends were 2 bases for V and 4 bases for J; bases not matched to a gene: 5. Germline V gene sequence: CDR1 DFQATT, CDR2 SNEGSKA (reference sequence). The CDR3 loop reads CSARRQGGNQPQHF. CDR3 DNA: TGCAGTGCTAGACGACAGGGCGGGAATCAGCCCCAGCATTTT.

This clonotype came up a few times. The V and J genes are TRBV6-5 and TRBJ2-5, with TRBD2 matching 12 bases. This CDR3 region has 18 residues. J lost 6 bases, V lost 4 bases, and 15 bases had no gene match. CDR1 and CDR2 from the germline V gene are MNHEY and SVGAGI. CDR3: CASSSGLAGYLNSKTQYF. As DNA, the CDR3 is TGTGCCAGCAGTTCAGGACTAGCGGGGTATTTAAACTCGAAGACCCAGTACTTC.

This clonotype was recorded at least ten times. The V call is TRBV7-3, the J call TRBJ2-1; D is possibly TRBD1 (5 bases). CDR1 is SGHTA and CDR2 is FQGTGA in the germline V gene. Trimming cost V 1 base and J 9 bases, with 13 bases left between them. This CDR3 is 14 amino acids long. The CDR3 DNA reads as TGTGCCAGCAGCTTAAGGGGCAGGGATTCTGAGCAGTTCTTC. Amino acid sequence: CASSLRGRDSEQFF.

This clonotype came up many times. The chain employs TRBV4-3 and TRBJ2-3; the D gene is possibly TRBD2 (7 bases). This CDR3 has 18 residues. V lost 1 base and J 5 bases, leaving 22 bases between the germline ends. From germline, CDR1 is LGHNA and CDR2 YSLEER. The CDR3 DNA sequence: TGCGCCAGCAGCCAAGTTGGTCTCCGGGGGGCCGCGGGAGATACGCAGTATTTT. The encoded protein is CASSQVGLRGAAGDTQYF.

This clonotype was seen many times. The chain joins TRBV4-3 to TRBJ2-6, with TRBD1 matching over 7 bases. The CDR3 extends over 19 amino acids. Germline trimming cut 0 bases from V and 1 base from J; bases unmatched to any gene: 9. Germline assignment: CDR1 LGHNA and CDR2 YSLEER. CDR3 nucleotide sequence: TGCGCCAGCAGCCAAGAGGTCGGACAGGTATTATCTGGGGCCAACGTCCTGACTTTC. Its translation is CASSQEVGQVLSGANVLTF.

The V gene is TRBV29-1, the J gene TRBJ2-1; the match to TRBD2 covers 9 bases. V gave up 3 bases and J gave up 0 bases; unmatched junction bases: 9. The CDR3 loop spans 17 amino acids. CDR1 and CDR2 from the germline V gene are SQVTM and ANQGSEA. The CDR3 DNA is TGCAGCGTTGAGTCCCAGCGGGGGGCCGACTCCTACAATGAGCAGTTCTTC. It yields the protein CSVESQRGADSYNEQFF.

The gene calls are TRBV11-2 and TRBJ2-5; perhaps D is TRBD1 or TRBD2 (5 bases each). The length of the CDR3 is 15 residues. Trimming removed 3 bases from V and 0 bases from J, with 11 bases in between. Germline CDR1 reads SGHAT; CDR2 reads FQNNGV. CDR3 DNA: TGTGCCAGCAGCTTCCGGGACCGCTACCAAGAGACCCAGTACTTC. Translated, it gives CASSFRDRYQETQYF.

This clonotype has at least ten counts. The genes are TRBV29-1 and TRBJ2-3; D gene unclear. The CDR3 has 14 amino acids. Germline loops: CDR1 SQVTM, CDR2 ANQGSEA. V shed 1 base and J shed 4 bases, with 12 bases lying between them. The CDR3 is CSVEALLRADTQYF. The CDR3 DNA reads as TGCAGCGTTGAAGCTCTCCTTAGGGCAGATACGCAGTATTTT.

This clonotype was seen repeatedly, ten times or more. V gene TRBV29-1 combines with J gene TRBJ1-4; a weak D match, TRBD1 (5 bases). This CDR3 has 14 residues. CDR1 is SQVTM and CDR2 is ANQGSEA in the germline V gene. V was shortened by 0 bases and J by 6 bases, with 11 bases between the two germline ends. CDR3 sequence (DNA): TGCAGCGTTGAAGATCAGGGAAGGCATGAAAAACTGTTTTTT. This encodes CSVEDQGRHEKLFF.

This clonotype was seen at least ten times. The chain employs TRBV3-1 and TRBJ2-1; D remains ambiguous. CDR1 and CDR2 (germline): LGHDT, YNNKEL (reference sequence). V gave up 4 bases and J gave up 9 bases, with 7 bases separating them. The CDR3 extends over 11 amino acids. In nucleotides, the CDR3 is TGTGCCAGCAGCCTCACGGGTGAGCAGTTCTTC. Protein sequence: CASSLTGEQFF.

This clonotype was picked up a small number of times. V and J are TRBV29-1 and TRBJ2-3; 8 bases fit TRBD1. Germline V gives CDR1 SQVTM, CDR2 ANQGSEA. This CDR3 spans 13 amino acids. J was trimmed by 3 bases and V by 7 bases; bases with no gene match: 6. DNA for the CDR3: TGCAGCGCCCCGGACAGGGTGACAGATACGCAGTATTTT. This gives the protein CSAPDRVTDTQYF.

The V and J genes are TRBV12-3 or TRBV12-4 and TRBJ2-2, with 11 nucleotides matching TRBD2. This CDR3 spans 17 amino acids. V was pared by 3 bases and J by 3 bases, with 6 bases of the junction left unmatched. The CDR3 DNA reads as TGTGCCAGCAGTTTTCCTAGCGGGGGGCCATACACCGGGGAGCTGTTTTTT. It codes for CASSFPSGGPYTGELFF.